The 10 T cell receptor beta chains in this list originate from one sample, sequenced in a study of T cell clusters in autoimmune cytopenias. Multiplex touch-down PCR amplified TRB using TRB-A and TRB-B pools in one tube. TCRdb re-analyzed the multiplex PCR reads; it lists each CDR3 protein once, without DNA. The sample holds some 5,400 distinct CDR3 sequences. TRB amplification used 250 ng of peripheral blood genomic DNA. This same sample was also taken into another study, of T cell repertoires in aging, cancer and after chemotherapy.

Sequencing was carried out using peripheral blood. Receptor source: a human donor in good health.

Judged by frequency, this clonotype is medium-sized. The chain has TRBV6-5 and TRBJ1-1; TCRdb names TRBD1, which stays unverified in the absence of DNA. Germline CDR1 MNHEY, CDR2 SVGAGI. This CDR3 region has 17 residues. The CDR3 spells CASSQYRGLTTNTEAFF.

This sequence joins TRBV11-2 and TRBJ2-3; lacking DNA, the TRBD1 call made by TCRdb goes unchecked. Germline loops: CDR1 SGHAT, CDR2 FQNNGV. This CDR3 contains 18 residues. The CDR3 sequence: CASSRRGRTGSSTDTQYF.

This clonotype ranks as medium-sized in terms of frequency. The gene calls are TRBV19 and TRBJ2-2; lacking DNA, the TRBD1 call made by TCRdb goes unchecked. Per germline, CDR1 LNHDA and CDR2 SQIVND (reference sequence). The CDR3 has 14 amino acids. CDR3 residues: CASSQPGGKRELFF. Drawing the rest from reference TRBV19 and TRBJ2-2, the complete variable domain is DGGITQSPKYLFRKEGQNVTLSCEQNLNHDAMYWYRQDPGQGLRLIYYSQIVNDFQKGDIAEGYSVSREKKESFPLTVTSAQKNPTAFYLCASSQPGGKRELFFGEGSRLTVL.

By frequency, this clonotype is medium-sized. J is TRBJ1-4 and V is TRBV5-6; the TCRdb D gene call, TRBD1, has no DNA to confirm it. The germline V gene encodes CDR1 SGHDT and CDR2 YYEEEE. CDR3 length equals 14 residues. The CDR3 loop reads CASSRGQVAEKLFF.

The CDR3 here is CASSLRGGSYNEQFF. The chain carries TRBV12-3 or TRBV12-4 and TRBJ2-1; TCRdb calls TRBD1, which cannot be checked without DNA. The CDR3 consists of 15 residues.

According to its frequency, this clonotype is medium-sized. The CDR3 here is CASLAGTSGNTIYF. The chain recombines TRBV6-1 with TRBJ1-3. CDR1 and CDR2 (germline): MNHNS, SASEGT. This CDR3 comprises 14 residues.

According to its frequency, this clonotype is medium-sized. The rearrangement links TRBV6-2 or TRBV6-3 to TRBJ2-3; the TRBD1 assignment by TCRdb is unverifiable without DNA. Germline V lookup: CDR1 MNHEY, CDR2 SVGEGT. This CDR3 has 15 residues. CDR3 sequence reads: CASSYYEGAGDTQYF.

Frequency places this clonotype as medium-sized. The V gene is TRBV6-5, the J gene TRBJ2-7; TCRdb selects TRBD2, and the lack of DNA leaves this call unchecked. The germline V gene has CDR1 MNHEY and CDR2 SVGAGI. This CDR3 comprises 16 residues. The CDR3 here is CASSLLGGSNSYEQYF.

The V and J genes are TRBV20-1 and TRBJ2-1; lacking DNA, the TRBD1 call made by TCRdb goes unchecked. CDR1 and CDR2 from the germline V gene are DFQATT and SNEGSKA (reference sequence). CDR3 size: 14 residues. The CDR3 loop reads CSARYQPGTNEQFF.

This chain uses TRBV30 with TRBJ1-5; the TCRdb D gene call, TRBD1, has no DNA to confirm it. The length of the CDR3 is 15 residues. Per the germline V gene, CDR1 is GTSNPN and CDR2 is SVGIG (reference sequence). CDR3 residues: CAWSGGGTGIQPQHF.